These T cell receptor beta chains were read from a single sample in a study of blood T cell repertoires in COVID-19. The data were produced by immunoSEQ multiplex PCR, yet TCRdb's version contains in-frame clones alone and is incomplete. The sample lists some 120,000 clones; approximately 90% were seen once. The specimen was peripheral blood. Source of these receptors: a woman aged 50 to 60 with acute or convalescent COVID-19. Both conserved end residues are part of each CDR3. Fields, in order: D gene, J gene, V gene, clone size, CDR3 length, CDR3 protein, CDR3 DNA. D genes are given only for firm matches. The size entry is marked missing in some rows and otherwise reads once, few, many or a size class.

D gene: TRBD1; J gene: TRBJ1-4; V gene: TRBV13; clone size: NA; CDR3 length: 15; CDR3 protein: CASSRAGTGNEKLFF; CDR3 DNA: TGTGCCAGCAGCAGAGCCGGGACAGGGAATGAAAAACTGTTTTTT
D gene: NA; J gene: TRBJ1-1; V gene: TRBV19; clone size: NA; CDR3 length: 15; CDR3 protein: CASSINLGGNTEAFF; CDR3 DNA: TGTGCCAGTAGTATAAATCTCGGCGGGAACACTGAAGCTTTCTTT
D gene: NA; J gene: TRBJ1-4; V gene: TRBV4-1; clone size: NA; CDR3 length: 15; CDR3 protein: CASSQDAGRDEKLFF; CDR3 DNA: TGCGCCAGCAGCCAAGACGCGGGTAGGGATGAAAAACTGTTTTTT
D gene: TRBD1; J gene: TRBJ2-3; V gene: TRBV11-1; clone size: NA; CDR3 length: 14; CDR3 protein: CASSTRTGIDTQYF; CDR3 DNA: TGTGCCAGCAGCACACGGACAGGGATAGATACGCAGTATTTT
D gene: TRBD2; J gene: TRBJ2-7; V gene: TRBV29-1; clone size: NA; CDR3 length: 12; CDR3 protein: CSVEWGGYEQYF; CDR3 DNA: TGCAGCGTTGAATGGGGGGGCTACGAGCAGTACTTC
D gene: TRBD1; J gene: TRBJ1-5; V gene: TRBV5-1; clone size: NA; CDR3 length: 15; CDR3 protein: CASSSGQGANQPQHF; CDR3 DNA: TGCGCCAGCAGCTCCGGACAGGGGGCCAATCAGCCCCAGCATTTT
D gene: NA; J gene: TRBJ2-1; V gene: TRBV5-4; clone size: NA; CDR3 length: 12; CDR3 protein: CASSLAVQEQFF; CDR3 DNA: TGTGCCAGCAGCTTGGCAGTACAAGAGCAGTTCTTC
D gene: NA; J gene: TRBJ1-5; V gene: TRBV2; clone size: NA; CDR3 length: 13; CDR3 protein: CASSRGGDQPQHF; CDR3 DNA: TGTGCCAGCAGTAGGGGTGGTGATCAGCCCCAGCATTTT
D gene: TRBD1; J gene: TRBJ2-1; V gene: TRBV30; clone size: NA; CDR3 length: 14; CDR3 protein: CAWGRQGNYNEQFF; CDR3 DNA: TGTGCCTGGGGACGACAGGGCAACTACAATGAGCAGTTCTTC
D gene: TRBD1; J gene: TRBJ1-4; V gene: TRBV5-5; clone size: few; CDR3 length: 15; CDR3 protein: CASSSYRGIDEKLFF; CDR3 DNA: TGTGCCAGCAGCTCCTACAGGGGAATAGATGAAAAACTGTTTTTT
D gene: NA; J gene: TRBJ1-4; V gene: TRBV7-2; clone size: NA; CDR3 length: 14; CDR3 protein: CASSQDRYNEKLFF; CDR3 DNA: TGTGCCAGCAGCCAGGACAGATATAATGAAAAACTGTTTTTT
D gene: NA; J gene: TRBJ1-1; V gene: TRBV6-6; clone size: NA; CDR3 length: 13; CDR3 protein: CASSPRVNTEAFF; CDR3 DNA: TGTGCCAGCAGTCCCAGGGTGAACACTGAAGCTTTCTTT
D gene: TRBD2; J gene: TRBJ2-5; V gene: TRBV4-1; clone size: NA; CDR3 length: 16; CDR3 protein: CASSQDLKGGGETQYF; CDR3 DNA: TGCGCCAGCAGCCAAGATCTAAAGGGCGGGGGTGAGACCCAGTACTTC
D gene: NA; J gene: TRBJ1-2; V gene: TRBV3-1/TRBV3-2; clone size: NA; CDR3 length: 17; CDR3 protein: CASSQGAGGGADYGYTF; CDR3 DNA: TGTGCCAGCAGCCAAGGGGCCGGCGGGGGCGCTGACTATGGCTACACCTTC
D gene: NA; J gene: TRBJ1-1; V gene: TRBV27; clone size: NA; CDR3 length: 12; CDR3 protein: CASRPLSGEAFF; CDR3 DNA: TGTGCCAGCAGACCCCTTTCCGGTGAAGCTTTCTTT
D gene: TRBD2; J gene: TRBJ2-3; V gene: TRBV5-4; clone size: NA; CDR3 length: 16; CDR3 protein: CASSPGTSGRPDTQYF; CDR3 DNA: TGTGCCAGCAGCCCGGGGACTAGCGGGAGACCAGATACGCAGTATTTT
D gene: NA; J gene: TRBJ1-2; V gene: TRBV9; clone size: NA; CDR3 length: 14; CDR3 protein: CASTDNPGANGYTF; CDR3 DNA: TGTGCCAGCACCGACAACCCAGGGGCGAATGGCTACACCTTC
D gene: TRBD1; J gene: TRBJ1-4; V gene: TRBV18; clone size: NA; CDR3 length: 14; CDR3 protein: CASSAQGAGEKLFF; CDR3 DNA: TGTGCCAGCTCAGCACAGGGGGCGGGTGAAAAACTGTTTTTT
D gene: TRBD2; J gene: TRBJ2-3; V gene: TRBV14; clone size: NA; CDR3 length: 19; CDR3 protein: CASSQYPPGTSGSRDTQYF; CDR3 DNA: TGTGCCAGCAGCCAATACCCCCCCGGGACTAGCGGGAGTAGGGATACGCAGTATTTT
D gene: NA; J gene: TRBJ2-2; V gene: TRBV18; clone size: NA; CDR3 length: 13; CDR3 protein: CASSREATGELFF; CDR3 DNA: TGTGCCAGCTCACGTGAGGCCACCGGGGAGCTGTTTTTT
D gene: NA; J gene: TRBJ1-5; V gene: TRBV2; clone size: few; CDR3 length: 13; CDR3 protein: CASTAGGNQPQHF; CDR3 DNA: TGTGCCAGCACGGCGGGAGGCAATCAGCCCCAGCATTTT
D gene: TRBD2; J gene: TRBJ2-3; V gene: TRBV11-2; clone size: NA; CDR3 length: 16; CDR3 protein: CASSLGRASGRDTQYF; CDR3 DNA: TGTGCCAGCAGCTTAGGAAGGGCTAGCGGGAGAGATACGCAGTATTTT
D gene: TRBD1; J gene: TRBJ1-1; V gene: TRBV18; clone size: NA; CDR3 length: 14; CDR3 protein: CASSSTGEGTEAFF; CDR3 DNA: TGTGCCAGCTCGTCGACAGGGGAGGGCACTGAAGCTTTCTTT
D gene: NA; J gene: TRBJ1-2; V gene: TRBV6-2/TRBV6-3; clone size: NA; CDR3 length: 13; CDR3 protein: CASSPDTFYGYTF; CDR3 DNA: TGTGCCAGCAGTCCGGACACTTTCTATGGCTACACCTTC
D gene: NA; J gene: TRBJ2-2; V gene: TRBV18; clone size: NA; CDR3 length: 16; CDR3 protein: CASSPPEGRDTGELFF; CDR3 DNA: TGTGCCAGCTCACCACCGGAGGGGCGGGACACCGGGGAGCTGTTTTTT
D gene: NA; J gene: TRBJ2-2; V gene: TRBV11-3; clone size: NA; CDR3 length: 16; CDR3 protein: CASSSLAGELTGELFF; CDR3 DNA: TGTGCCAGCAGCTCGCTCGCCGGGGAGCTGACCGGGGAGCTGTTTTTT
D gene: TRBD2; J gene: TRBJ2-3; V gene: TRBV15; clone size: NA; CDR3 length: 17; CDR3 protein: CATSRGGLAGVRDTQYF; CDR3 DNA: TGTGCCACCAGCAGAGGGGGACTAGCGGGGGTTAGAGATACGCAGTATTTT
D gene: TRBD1; J gene: TRBJ1-5; V gene: TRBV9; clone size: NA; CDR3 length: 13; CDR3 protein: CASIRQGNQPQHF; CDR3 DNA: TGTGCCAGCATTAGACAGGGGAATCAGCCCCAGCATTTT
D gene: NA; J gene: TRBJ1-2; V gene: TRBV28; clone size: once; CDR3 length: 14; CDR3 protein: CASSLQGGGYGYTF; CDR3 DNA: TGTGCCAGCAGTTTGCAGGGAGGGGGCTATGGCTACACCTTC
D gene: NA; J gene: TRBJ2-5; V gene: TRBV19; clone size: few; CDR3 length: 15; CDR3 protein: CASSLQIDPRETQYF; CDR3 DNA: TGTGCCAGTAGTCTACAGATCGATCCACGGGAGACCCAGTACTTC
D gene: TRBD2; J gene: TRBJ2-7; V gene: TRBV7-6; clone size: NA; CDR3 length: 16; CDR3 protein: CASSRESSGGLYEQYF; CDR3 DNA: TGTGCCAGCAGCCGAGAGTCTAGCGGAGGGCTCTACGAGCAGTACTTC
D gene: NA; J gene: TRBJ1-3; V gene: TRBV29-1; clone size: NA; CDR3 length: 14; CDR3 protein: CSVSGGGPGNTIYF; CDR3 DNA: TGCAGCGTTTCAGGCGGAGGCCCTGGAAACACCATATATTTT
D gene: NA; J gene: TRBJ1-1; V gene: TRBV5-1; clone size: NA; CDR3 length: 16; CDR3 protein: CASSWGDSLLNTEAFF; CDR3 DNA: TGCGCCAGCAGCTGGGGGGACTCTCTTTTGAACACTGAAGCTTTCTTT
D gene: NA; J gene: TRBJ2-7; V gene: TRBV10-1; clone size: NA; CDR3 length: 14; CDR3 protein: CASSARDSLGEQYF; CDR3 DNA: TGCGCCAGCAGTGCCCGAGACAGCCTTGGCGAGCAGTACTTC
D gene: NA; J gene: TRBJ2-2; V gene: TRBV5-1; clone size: NA; CDR3 length: 17; CDR3 protein: CASSPRAVLGITGELFF; CDR3 DNA: TGCGCCAGCAGCCCCAGGGCGGTTCTTGGAATAACCGGGGAGCTGTTTTTT
D gene: NA; J gene: TRBJ1-5; V gene: TRBV12-5; clone size: NA; CDR3 length: 14; CDR3 protein: CASGPGARNQPQHF; CDR3 DNA: TGTGCTAGTGGCCCCGGAGCGCGCAATCAGCCCCAGCATTTT
D gene: TRBD2; J gene: TRBJ2-5; V gene: TRBV18; clone size: NA; CDR3 length: 15; CDR3 protein: CASSPRLADQETQYF; CDR3 DNA: TGTGCCAGCTCACCACGCCTAGCGGACCAAGAGACCCAGTACTTC